This entry is about one T cell receptor (beta chain). Its antigen is not known. These data belong to a study of cytomegalovirus exposure and HLA in healthy donors. Primers for the PCR totalled 60 Vbeta and 13 Jbeta. The table came from immunoSEQ multiplex PCR; TCRdb's copy has only in-frame clones and leaves some out. The sample lists about 200,000 clones, approximately 70% occurring once. General study findings and limits: When a later analysis was performed, an Asian-associated ancestry cluster reportedly had fewer N-insertions than the approximately 700-donor mean. An analysis that came later showed most CMV-associated TCR beta chains appearing HLA-restricted.

Trimming left V 3 bases short and J 1 base short, with 3 bases between. Germline CDR1 reads LNHDA; CDR2 reads SQIVND (reference sequence). This CDR3 has 12 residues. The sequence was obtained from a woman aged 25 to 45 in good health and CMV-seronegative. Material for sequencing was PBMCs. The rearrangement uses TRBV19 and TRBJ2-5; D ambiguous. This CDR3 reads CASSMSQETQYF. The CDR3 coding sequence is TGTGCCAGTAGTATGAGCCAAGAGACCCAGTACTTC.